The 10 T cell receptor beta chains presented below share a single source sample, sequenced in a study of blood T cell repertoires in COVID-19. The protocol was immunoSEQ multiplex PCR, while the TCRdb copy is restricted to in-frame clones and leaves out a portion. The sample has about 270,000 clones, roughly nine tenths seen once; the top ten hold over 9.5%. The sequenced material came from peripheral blood. Every receptor here comes from a young woman with COVID-19, enrolled during active disease.

The chain carries TRBV13 and TRBJ2-7, with 7 bases lining up with TRBD2. Germline assignment: CDR1 PRHDT and CDR2 FYEKMQ (reference sequence). The CDR3 is 14 amino acids. Trimming took 5 bases from V and 3 from J; bases not matched to a gene: 7. CDR3 DNA: TGTGCCAGCAGCAAGGGAGGGGCAGACTACGAGCAGTACTTC. Amino acid sequence: CASSKGGADYEQYF. Full variable domain (outside the CDR3, taken from reference TRBV13 and TRBJ2-7): AAGVIQSPRHLIKEKRETATLKCYPIPRHDTVYWYQQGPGQDPQFLISFYEKMQSDKGSIPDRFSAQQFSDYHSELNMSSLELGDSALYFCASSKGGADYEQYFGPGTRLTVT.

The chain has TRBV19 and TRBJ1-5; a possible D gene is TRBD1 (5 bases). This CDR3 region has 12 residues. Between the trimmed V and J ends, which lost 3 bases and 6 bases, there was a span of 6 bases. Per the germline V gene, CDR1 is LNHDA and CDR2 is SQIVND (reference sequence). The CDR3 protein is CASSMGRQPQHF. The CDR3 DNA is TGTGCCAGTAGTATGGGGCGTCAGCCCCAGCATTTT.

The chain links TRBV5-1 to TRBJ1-2, with D unclear. The CDR3 has 14 amino acids. Deletions cut 4 bases from V and 5 bases from J, with 15 bases between. Germline values: CDR1 SGHRS, CDR2 YFSETQ. CDR3 amino acids: CASSLHPPGYGYTF. Written as DNA, the CDR3 is TGCGCCAGCAGCCTGCACCCCCCGGGGTATGGCTACACCTTC.

The chain uses TRBV6-5 and TRBJ1-4; TRBD1 matches at 8 bases. V lost 4 bases and J lost 8; bases outside the gene matches: 9. This CDR3 spans 15 amino acids. Germline V CDR1 and CDR2: MNHEY, SVGAGI. CDR3 DNA: TGTGCCAGCAGTTTCTCGACAGGGGTCGGGGAAAAACTGTTTTTT. It codes for CASSFSTGVGEKLFF.

The V call is TRBV7-9, the J call TRBJ2-2; D is undetermined. This CDR3 is built from 16 residues. V dropped 5 bases and J dropped 0 bases, with 13 bases sitting between them. CDR1 is SEHNR, CDR2 FQNEAQ, per germline (reference sequence). The CDR3 region is CASSTPRPSNTGELFF. CDR3 DNA: TGTGCCAGCAGCACCCCGCGGCCCTCGAACACCGGGGAGCTGTTTTTT.

The chain joins TRBV28 to TRBJ1-2; D is ambiguous. Germline loops: CDR1 MDHEN, CDR2 SYDVKM. V lost 2 bases, J lost 8 bases, and 9 bases lay in between. The CDR3 sequence is 12 residues long. The CDR3 loop is CASSLDISGYTF. The CDR3 DNA reads TGTGCCAGCAGTTTAGACATATCCGGCTACACCTTC.

The chain has TRBV16 and TRBJ1-2; possible D gene TRBD1, 5 bases. CDR1 and CDR2 from the germline V gene are KGHSY and FQNENV. The CDR3 loop spans 14 amino acids. V lost 4 bases and J 6 bases, leaving 15 bases between the germline ends. CDR3 sequence (DNA): TGTGCCAGCAGCCCGGGGAGGGGTAATCATGGCTACACCTTC. It encodes CASSPGRGNHGYTF.

The V call is TRBV13, the J call TRBJ2-1; tentatively, D is TRBD1 (5 bases). V lost 0 bases to trimming and J lost 9 bases, with 9 bases between them. This CDR3 is built from 13 residues. Per germline, CDR1 PRHDT and CDR2 FYEKMQ (reference sequence). The CDR3 is CASSLGFGAEQFF. The CDR3 DNA follows: TGTGCCAGCAGCTTAGGCTTTGGGGCTGAGCAGTTCTTC.

J is TRBJ2-7 and V is TRBV19, with 8 bases identical to TRBD1. Germline V lookup: CDR1 LNHDA, CDR2 SQIVND (reference sequence). V trimming: 3 bases; J trimming: 2 bases; junction bases outside the gene matches: 6. There are 15 residues in the CDR3. CDR3 loop: CASSITAGGAYEQYF. The CDR3 DNA is TGTGCCAGTAGTATCACGGCAGGGGGCGCCTACGAGCAGTACTTC.

J is TRBJ2-4 and V is TRBV29-1; TRBD2 might be the D (6 bases). Trimming removed 6 bases at V and 6 bases at J, with 12 bases between. The CDR3 loop spans 12 amino acids. Germline CDR1 SQVTM, CDR2 ANQGSEA. The CDR3 region is CSVLRDGNIQYF. CDR3 DNA: TGCAGCGTCCTGCGGGACGGAAACATTCAGTACTTC.